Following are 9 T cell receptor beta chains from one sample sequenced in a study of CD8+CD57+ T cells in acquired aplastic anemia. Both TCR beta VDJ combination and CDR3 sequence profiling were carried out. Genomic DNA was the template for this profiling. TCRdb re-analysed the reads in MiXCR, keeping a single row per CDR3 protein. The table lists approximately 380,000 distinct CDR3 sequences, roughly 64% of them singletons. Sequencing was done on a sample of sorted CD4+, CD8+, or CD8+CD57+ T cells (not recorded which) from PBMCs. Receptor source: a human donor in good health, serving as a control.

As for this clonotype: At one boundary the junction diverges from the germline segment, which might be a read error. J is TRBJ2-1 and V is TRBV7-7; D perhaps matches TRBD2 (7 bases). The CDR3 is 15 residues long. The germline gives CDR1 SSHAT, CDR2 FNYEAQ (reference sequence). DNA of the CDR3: TGTGCCCGCAGCGCCGGGGGGCGGAGGGGCAATGTTTGGTTCTTC. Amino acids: CARSAGGRRGNVWFF.

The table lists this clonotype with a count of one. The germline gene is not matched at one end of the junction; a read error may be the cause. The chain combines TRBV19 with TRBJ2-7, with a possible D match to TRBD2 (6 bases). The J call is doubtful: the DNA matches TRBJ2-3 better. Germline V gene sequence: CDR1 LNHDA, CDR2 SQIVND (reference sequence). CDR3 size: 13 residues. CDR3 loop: CASGNRDSDTQYF. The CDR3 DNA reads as TGTGCCAGTGGTAACCGGGACTCAGACACGCAGTATTTT.

The CDR3 loop is CSAWDRSNTEQFF. The CDR3, as DNA: TGCAGCGCTTGGGACAGATCGAACACTGAGCAGTTCTTC. The chain carries TRBV20-1 and TRBJ2-1; 7 bases are a match to TRBD1. CDR1 is DFQATT, CDR2 SNEGSKA, per germline (reference sequence). The CDR3 runs 13 residues.

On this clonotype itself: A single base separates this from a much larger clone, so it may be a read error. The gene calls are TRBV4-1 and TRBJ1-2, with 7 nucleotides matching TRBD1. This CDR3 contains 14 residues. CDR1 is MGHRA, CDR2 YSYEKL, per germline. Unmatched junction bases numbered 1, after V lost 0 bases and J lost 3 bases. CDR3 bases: TGCGCCAGCAGCCAAGACAGGGGGGACTATGGCTACACCTTC. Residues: CASSQDRGDYGYTF.

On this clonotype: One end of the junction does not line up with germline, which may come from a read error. CDR3 loop: CASSPGWVLNTEAFF. The DNA of the CDR3 is TGCGCCAGCAGTCCCGGCTGGGTCTTGAACACTGAAGCTTTCTTT. The J gene is TRBJ1-1, the V gene TRBV12-3 or TRBV12-4; unclear D gene. The CDR3 loop spans 15 amino acids.

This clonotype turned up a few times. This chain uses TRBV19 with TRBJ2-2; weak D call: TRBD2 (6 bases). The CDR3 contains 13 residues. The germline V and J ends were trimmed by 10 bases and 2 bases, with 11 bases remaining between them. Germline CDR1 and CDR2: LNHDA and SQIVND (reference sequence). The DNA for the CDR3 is TGTGCCACCGCCGCGGGAAACACCGGGGAGCTGTTTTTT. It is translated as CATAAGNTGELFF.

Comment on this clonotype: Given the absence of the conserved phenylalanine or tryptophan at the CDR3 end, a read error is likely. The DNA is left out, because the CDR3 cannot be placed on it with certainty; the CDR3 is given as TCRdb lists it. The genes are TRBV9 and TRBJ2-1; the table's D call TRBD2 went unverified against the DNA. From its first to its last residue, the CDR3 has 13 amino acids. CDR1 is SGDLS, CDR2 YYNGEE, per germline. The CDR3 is CASSSRTSGTDTL.

CDR3 nucleotide sequence: TGTGCCAGCAGCGTACAGCGAGGGTTTGGCCAAGAGACCCAGTACTTC. This encodes CASSVQRGFGQETQYF. The chain is built from TRBV5-5 and TRBJ2-5, with D perhaps matching TRBD2 (5 bases). V shed 4 bases and J shed 1 base, with 17 bases lying between them. The germline V gene encodes CDR1 SGHKS and CDR2 YYEKEE (reference sequence). The CDR3 totals 16 residues.

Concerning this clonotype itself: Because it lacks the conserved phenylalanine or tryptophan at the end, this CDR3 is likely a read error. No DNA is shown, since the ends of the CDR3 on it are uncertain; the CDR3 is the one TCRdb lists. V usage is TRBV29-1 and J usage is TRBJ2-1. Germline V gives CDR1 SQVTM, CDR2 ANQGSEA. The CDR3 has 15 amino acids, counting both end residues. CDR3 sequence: CSVECGDSNYHQHFV.